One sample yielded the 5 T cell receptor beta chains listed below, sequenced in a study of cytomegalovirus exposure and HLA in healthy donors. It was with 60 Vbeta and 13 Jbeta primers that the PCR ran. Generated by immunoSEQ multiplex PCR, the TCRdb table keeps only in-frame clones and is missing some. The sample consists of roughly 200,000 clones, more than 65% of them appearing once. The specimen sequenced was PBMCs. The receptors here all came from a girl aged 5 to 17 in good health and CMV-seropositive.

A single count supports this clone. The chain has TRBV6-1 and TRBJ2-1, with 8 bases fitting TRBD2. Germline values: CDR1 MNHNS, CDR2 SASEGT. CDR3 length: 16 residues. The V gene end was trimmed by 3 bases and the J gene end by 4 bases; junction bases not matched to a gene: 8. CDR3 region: CASSDRGGARYNEQFF. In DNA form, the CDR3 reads TGTGCCAGCAGTGACCGGGGGGGGGCGCGGTACAATGAGCAGTTCTTC.

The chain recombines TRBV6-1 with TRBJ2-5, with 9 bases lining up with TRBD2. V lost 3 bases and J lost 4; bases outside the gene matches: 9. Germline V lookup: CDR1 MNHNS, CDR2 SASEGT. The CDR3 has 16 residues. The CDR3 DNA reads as TGTGCCAGCAGTGATTTCCCTAGCGGGGAATTAGAGACCCAGTACTTC. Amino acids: CASSDFPSGELETQYF.

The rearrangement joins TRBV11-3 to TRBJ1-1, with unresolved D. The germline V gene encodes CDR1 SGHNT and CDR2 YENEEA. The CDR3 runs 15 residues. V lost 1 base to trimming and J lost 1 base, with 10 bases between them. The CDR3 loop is CASSLGMGQNTEAFF. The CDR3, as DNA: TGTGCCAGCAGCTTAGGAATGGGCCAGAACACTGAAGCTTTCTTT.

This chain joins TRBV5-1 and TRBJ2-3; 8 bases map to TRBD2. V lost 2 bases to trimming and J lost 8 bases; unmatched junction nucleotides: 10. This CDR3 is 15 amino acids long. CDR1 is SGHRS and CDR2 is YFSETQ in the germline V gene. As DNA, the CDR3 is TGCGCCAGCAGCTTAGCGGGGGCGTTGAGTGGTACGCAGTATTTT. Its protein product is CASSLAGALSGTQYF.

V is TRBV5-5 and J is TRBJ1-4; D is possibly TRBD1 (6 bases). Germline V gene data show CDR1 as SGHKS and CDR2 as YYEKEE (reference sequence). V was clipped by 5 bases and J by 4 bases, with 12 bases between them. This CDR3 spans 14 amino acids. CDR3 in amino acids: CASSGGAGNEKLFF. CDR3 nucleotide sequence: TGTGCCAGCAGTGGGGGGGCAGGTAATGAAAAACTGTTTTTT.